What follows is one T cell receptor (beta chain) and its context. This specimen comes from a study of T cell responses to AZD1222 COVID-19 vaccine. From germline, CDR1 is SGHTA and CDR2 FQGNSA. V trimming: 4 bases; J trimming: 5 bases; junction bases outside the gene matches: 7. The CDR3 runs 16 residues. Sequencing was performed with immunoSEQ multiplex PCR; in TCRdb, only in-frame clones are kept and a portion is missing. The sample holds 140,000 to 150,000 clones, roughly 92% seen once. The V and J genes are TRBV7-2 and TRBJ2-3, with TRBD2 matching over 12 bases. This sequence originates from an adult in good health. Sequenced here: peripheral blood, sampled on day 0 of AZD1222 vaccination. The CDR3 reads CASSSRLAGAGDTQYF. The CDR3 DNA follows: TGTGCCAGCAGCTCCCGACTAGCGGGAGCGGGAGATACGCAGTATTTT.